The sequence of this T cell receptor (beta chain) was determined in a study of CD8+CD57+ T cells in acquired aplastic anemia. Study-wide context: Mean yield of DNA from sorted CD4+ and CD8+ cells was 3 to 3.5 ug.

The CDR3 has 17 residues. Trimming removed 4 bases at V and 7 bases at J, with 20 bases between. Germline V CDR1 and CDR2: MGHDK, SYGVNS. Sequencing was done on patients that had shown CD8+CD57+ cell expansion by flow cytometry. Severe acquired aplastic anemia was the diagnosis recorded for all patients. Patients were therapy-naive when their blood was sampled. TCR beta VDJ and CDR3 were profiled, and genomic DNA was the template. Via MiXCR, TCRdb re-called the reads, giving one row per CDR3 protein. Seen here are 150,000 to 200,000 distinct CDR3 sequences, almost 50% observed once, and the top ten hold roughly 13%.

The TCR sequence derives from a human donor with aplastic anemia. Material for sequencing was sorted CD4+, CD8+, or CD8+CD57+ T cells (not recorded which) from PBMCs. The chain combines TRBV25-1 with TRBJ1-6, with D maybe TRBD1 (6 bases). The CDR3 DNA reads TGTGCCAGCAGTGCTTATATCGGACAGCAAAAAAATTCACCCCTCCACTTT. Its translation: CASSAYIGQQKNSPLHF.